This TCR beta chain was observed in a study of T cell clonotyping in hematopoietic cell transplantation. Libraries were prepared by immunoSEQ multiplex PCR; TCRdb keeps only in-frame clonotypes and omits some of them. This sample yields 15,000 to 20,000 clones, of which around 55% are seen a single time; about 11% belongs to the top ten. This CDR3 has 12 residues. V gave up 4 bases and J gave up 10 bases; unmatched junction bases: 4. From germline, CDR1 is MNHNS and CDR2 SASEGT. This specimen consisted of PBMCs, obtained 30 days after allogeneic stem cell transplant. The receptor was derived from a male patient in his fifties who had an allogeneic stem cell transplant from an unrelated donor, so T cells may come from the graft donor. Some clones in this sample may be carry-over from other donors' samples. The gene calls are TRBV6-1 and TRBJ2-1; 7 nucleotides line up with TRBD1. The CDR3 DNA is TGTGCCAGCAGTGGACGGGACAGCGAGCAGTTCTTC. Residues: CASSGRDSEQFF.